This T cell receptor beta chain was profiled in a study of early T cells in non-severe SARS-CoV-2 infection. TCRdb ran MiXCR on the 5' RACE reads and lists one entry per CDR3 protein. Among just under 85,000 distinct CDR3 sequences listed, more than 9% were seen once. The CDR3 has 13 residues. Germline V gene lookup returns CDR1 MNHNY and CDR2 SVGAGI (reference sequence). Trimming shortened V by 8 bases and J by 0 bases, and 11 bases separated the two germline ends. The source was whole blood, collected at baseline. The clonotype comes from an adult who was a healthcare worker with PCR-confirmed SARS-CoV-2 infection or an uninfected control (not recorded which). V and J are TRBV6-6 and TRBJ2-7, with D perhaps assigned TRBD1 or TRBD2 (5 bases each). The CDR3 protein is CASGRGASYEQYF. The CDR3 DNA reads TGTGCCAGCGGCCGAGGGGCCTCCTACGAGCAGTACTTC.